One and the same sample provided the 9 T cell receptor beta chains below, sequenced in a study of cytomegalovirus exposure and HLA in healthy donors. PCR employed 60 Vbeta and 13 Jbeta primers. Clones were sequenced by immunoSEQ multiplex PCR, and TCRdb holds only the in-frame ones, with some missing. Of some 150,000 clones listed, 75% to 85% are singletons. The sample consisted of PBMCs. Receptors originate from a man aged 30 to 45 in good health and CMV-seronegative.

This clone was seen a single time. The rearrangement links TRBV18 to TRBJ2-5; D perhaps matches TRBD1 (5 bases). CDR1 KGHSH and CDR2 LQKENI come from the germline V gene. V dropped 3 bases and J dropped 3 bases, with 11 bases sitting between them. The CDR3 contains 14 residues. The CDR3 nucleotides are TGTGCCAGCTCACCTGGGGCAGGGAAAGAGACCCAGTACTTC. Its protein is CASSPGAGKETQYF.

The V gene is TRBV6-1, the J gene TRBJ2-3, with D possibly matching TRBD1 (5 bases). The CDR3 covers 15 residues. Germline-derived CDR1 and CDR2 are MNHNS and SASEGT. V was shortened by 1 base and J by 4 bases, with 12 bases between the two germline ends. The CDR3 nucleotides read TGTGCCAGCAGTGAAGGGGGCAGGAACTCAGATACGCAGTATTTT. It is translated as CASSEGGRNSDTQYF.

This chain connects TRBV11-2 to TRBJ1-5, with D possibly TRBD1 on 5 matching bases. V was shortened by 1 base and J by 7 bases, with 14 bases between the two germline ends. CDR1 is SGHAT and CDR2 is FQNNGV in the germline V gene. The CDR3 consists of 15 residues. In DNA, the CDR3 is TGTGCCAGCAGCTTAGTTAGGCTGCAGGGCCAGCCCCAGCATTTT. It translates to CASSLVRLQGQPQHF.

The rearrangement uses TRBV19 and TRBJ2-1; D is perhaps TRBD2 (6 bases). V lost 5 bases to trimming and J lost 3 bases, with 35 bases between them. The CDR3 length is 22 residues. Germline V gene lookup returns CDR1 LNHDA and CDR2 SQIVND (reference sequence). The DNA of the CDR3 is TGTGCCAGTAGTCTTAGGGGCCCCTGGGGGGACGAAAGAACGAGGGGCTACAATGAGCAGTTCTTC. Its protein is CASSLRGPWGDERTRGYNEQFF.

This sequence joins TRBV5-1 and TRBJ1-2; D remains unclear. V lost 5 bases and J 2 bases, leaving 13 bases between the germline ends. The CDR3 consists of 14 residues. Germline assignment: CDR1 SGHRS and CDR2 YFSETQ. In DNA, the CDR3 is TGCGCCAGCAGTCCGTCGGCAGGAAACTATGGCTACACCTTC. This translates into CASSPSAGNYGYTF.

This chain uses TRBV28 with TRBJ2-7; the match to TRBD1 covers 7 bases. With V trimmed by 5 bases and J by 0 bases, 10 bases remained unmatched. In germline, CDR1 is MDHEN, CDR2 SYDVKM. The CDR3 has 16 amino acids. As DNA, the CDR3 is TGTGCCAGCAGTCCCGGACAGGTCCCCCCCTCCTACGAGCAGTACTTC. It is translated as CASSPGQVPPSYEQYF.

The chain links TRBV7-8 to TRBJ2-1, with no clear D. The V end lost 1 base, the J end lost 7 bases, and 11 bases lay between the germline ends. This CDR3 is 14 amino acids long. CDR1 SGHVS and CDR2 FQNEAQ come from the germline V gene. The chain's CDR3 is CASSLGVEVNEQFF. CDR3 nucleotides: TGTGCCAGCAGCTTAGGCGTCGAAGTTAATGAGCAGTTCTTC.

The chain joins TRBV6-5 to TRBJ2-7; 7 nucleotides agree with TRBD1. The V segment lost 0 bases and the J segment 3 bases; nucleotides outside the gene matches: 5. This CDR3 has 15 residues. CDR1 and CDR2 from the germline V gene are MNHEY and SVGAGI. The CDR3 loop is CASSYSQTGYYEQYF. CDR3 coding DNA: TGTGCCAGCAGTTACTCTCAGACAGGGTACTACGAGCAGTACTTC.

The V gene is TRBV6-6, the J gene TRBJ1-4; a weak D match, TRBD1 (5 bases). Looked up from germline, CDR1 is MNHNY and CDR2 is SVGAGI (reference sequence). There are 16 residues in the CDR3. V lost 6 bases to trimming and J lost 8 bases, with 22 bases between them. The CDR3 coding sequence is TGTGCCAGCAGACCTTCCGGGGCCTCTGCGGGAGAAAAACTGTTTTTT. Protein product: CASRPSGASAGEKLFF.